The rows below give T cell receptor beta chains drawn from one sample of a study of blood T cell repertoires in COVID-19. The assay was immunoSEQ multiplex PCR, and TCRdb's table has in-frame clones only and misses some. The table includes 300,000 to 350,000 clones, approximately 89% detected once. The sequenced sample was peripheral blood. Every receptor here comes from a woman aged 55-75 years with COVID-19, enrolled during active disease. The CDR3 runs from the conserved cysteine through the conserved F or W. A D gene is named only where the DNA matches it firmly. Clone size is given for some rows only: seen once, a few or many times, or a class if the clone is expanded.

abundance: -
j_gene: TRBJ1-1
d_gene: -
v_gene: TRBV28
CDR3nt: TGTGCCAGCAGTTTAGGGAGGTCTTGGGAAGCTTTCTTT
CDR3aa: CASSLGRSWEAFF

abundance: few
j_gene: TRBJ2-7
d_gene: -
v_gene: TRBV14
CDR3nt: TGTGCCAGCAGCCAAGTCATCAGGGCGAGGAACGAGCAGTACTTC
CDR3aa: CASSQVIRARNEQYF

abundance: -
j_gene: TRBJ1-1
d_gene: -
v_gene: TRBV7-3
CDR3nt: TGTGCCAGCAGCCAGAATCCAAGGGGAATGAACACTGAAGCTTTCTTT
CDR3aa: CASSQNPRGMNTEAFF

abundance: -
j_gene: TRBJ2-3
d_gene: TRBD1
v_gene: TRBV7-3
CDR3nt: TGTGCCAGCAGCTTAACACAGGGGGGAGCGGATACGCAGTATTTT
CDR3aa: CASSLTQGGADTQYF

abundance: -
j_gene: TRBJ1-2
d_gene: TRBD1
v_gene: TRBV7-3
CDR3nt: TGTGCCAGCAGCCCAGGGACAGGGGGAACTAACTATGGCTACACCTTC
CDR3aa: CASSPGTGGTNYGYTF

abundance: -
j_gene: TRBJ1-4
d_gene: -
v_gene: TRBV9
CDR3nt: TGTGCCAGCAGCGTAGGAGGGATTAATGAAAAACTGTTTTTT
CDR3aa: CASSVGGINEKLFF

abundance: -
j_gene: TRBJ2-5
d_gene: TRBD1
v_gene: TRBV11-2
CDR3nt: TGTGCCAGCAGCCTACAGGGGTGGGAGACCCAGTACTTC
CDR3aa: CASSLQGWETQYF

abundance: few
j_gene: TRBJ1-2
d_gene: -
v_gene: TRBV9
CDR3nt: TGTGCCAGCAGCGCCGGGGGACGGAGCCAAGAGACCTATGGCTACACCTTC
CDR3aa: CASSAGGRSQETYGYTF

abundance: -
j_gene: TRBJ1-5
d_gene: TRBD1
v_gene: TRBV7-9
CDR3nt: TGTGCCAGCAGCTTAGCAGGGGGCCGGCAGCCCCAGCATTTT
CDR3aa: CASSLAGGRQPQHF

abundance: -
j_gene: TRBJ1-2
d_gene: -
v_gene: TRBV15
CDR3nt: TGTGCCACCAGCAGAGACCCGAACTATGGCTACACCTTC
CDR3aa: CATSRDPNYGYTF

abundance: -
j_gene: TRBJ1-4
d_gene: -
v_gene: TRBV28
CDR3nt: TGTGCCAGCATCCCCAACCCTTTAGTAGCAACTAATGAAAAACTGTTTTTT
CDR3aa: CASIPNPLVATNEKLFF

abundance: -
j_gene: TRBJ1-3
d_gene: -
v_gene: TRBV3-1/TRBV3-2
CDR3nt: TGTGCCAGCAGTCCCCTTGCGGGATCCCGAAACACCATATATTTT
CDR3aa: CASSPLAGSRNTIYF

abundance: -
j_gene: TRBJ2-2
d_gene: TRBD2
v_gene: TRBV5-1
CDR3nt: TGCGCCAGCAGCCTCCAGGGACTAATGGGTACCGGGGAGCTGTTTTTT
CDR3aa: CASSLQGLMGTGELFF

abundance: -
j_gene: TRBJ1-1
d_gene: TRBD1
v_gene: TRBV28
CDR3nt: TGTGCCAGCAGAACTTGGACAGGGTACGCTGAAGCTTTCTTT
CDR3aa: CASRTWTGYAEAFF

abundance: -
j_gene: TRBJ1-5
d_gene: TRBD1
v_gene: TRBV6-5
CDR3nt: TGTGCCAGCAGTTACAAGGGACAGAATCAGCCCCAGCATTTT
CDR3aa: CASSYKGQNQPQHF

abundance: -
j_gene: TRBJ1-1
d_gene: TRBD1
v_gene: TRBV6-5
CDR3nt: TGTGCCAGCAGAGGGACAGACGGGGACACTGAAGCTTTCTTT
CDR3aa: CASRGTDGDTEAFF

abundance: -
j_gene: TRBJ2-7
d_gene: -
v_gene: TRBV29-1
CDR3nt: TGCAGCGCAAGGGGGGGGGCCTACGAGCAGTACTTC
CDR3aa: CSARGGAYEQYF

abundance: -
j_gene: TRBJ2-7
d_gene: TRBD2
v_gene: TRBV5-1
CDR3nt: TGCGCCAGCAGCCCACGAACTAGCGGGGGATACGAGCAGTACTTC
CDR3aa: CASSPRTSGGYEQYF

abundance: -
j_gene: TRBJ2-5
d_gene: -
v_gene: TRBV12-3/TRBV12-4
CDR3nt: TGTGCCAGCAGTACCCTCCGGGGGACCCAGTACTTC
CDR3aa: CASSTLRGTQYF

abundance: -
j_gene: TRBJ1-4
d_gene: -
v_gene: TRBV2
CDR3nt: TGTGCCAGCAAACCGGGCCCGGGGGAAAATGAAAAACTGTTTTTT
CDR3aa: CASKPGPGENEKLFF

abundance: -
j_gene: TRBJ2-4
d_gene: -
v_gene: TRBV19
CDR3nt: TGTGCCAGTAGTATTTGGACAGATGATGCCAAAAACATTCAGTACTTC
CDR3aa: CASSIWTDDAKNIQYF